These 13 T cell receptor beta chains came from one sample sequenced in a study of tumor T cells in aggressive B-cell lymphoma (dated 2017 in TCRdb). Receptors were amplified or captured by the immunoSEQ multiplex PCR assay. TCRdb took this table from immuneACCESS and kept in-frame rearrangements with V and J called. Such tables lack part of the clones; where checked against another copy, unresolved V genes explain under half of the gap, and the rest is unexplained. In this sample the table shows about 320 clones, around 86% of which occur a single time. The ten largest clones take up over 12% of the sample. The sample comprised tumor tissue. Every receptor here comes from an adult with diffuse large B cell lymphoma.

The chain uses TRBV7-2 and TRBJ2-5, with 8 bases matching TRBD1. The CDR3 runs 14 residues. In germline, CDR1 is SGHTA, CDR2 FQGNSA. V was clipped by 5 bases and J by 5 bases; unmatched bases: 7. CDR3 DNA sequence: TGTGCCAGCAGCCAAGGACAGGGCCGGGAGACCCAGTACTTC. Protein product: CASSQGQGRETQYF.

The chain couples TRBV5-4 to TRBJ2-7; perhaps TRBD1 as D (6 bases). The CDR3 totals 13 residues. The germline V gene has CDR1 SGHNT and CDR2 YYREEE (reference sequence). V shed 5 bases and J shed 3 bases, with 12 bases lying between them. The CDR3: CASSTQGFYEQYF. The CDR3 DNA reads as TGTGCCAGCAGTACCCAGGGGTTCTACGAGCAGTACTTC. The variable domain in full, with the rest retrieved from reference TRBV5-4 and TRBJ2-7, is ETGVTQSPTHLIKTRGQQVTLRCSSQSGHNTVSWYQQALGQGPQFIFQYYREEENGRGNFPPRFSGLQFPNYSSELNVNALELDDSALYLCASSTQGFYEQYFGPGTRLTVT.

The table lists this clone with a count of one. The rearrangement links TRBV7-9 to TRBJ2-1; 8 positions match TRBD2. Trimming took 5 bases from V and 9 from J; bases not matched to a gene: 12. The CDR3 is 15 residues long. CDR1 and CDR2 (germline): SEHNR, FQNEAQ (reference sequence). The CDR3 DNA follows: TGTGCCAGCAGCCATCTGGCGGGGGGCTCTAGTGAGCAGTTCTTC. This codes for CASSHLAGGSSEQFF.

The chain combines TRBV5-5 with TRBJ1-2; TRBD1 might be the D (6 bases). Trimming removed 7 bases from V and 2 bases from J, with 18 bases in between. The CDR3 is 15 amino acids. The germline CDR1 and CDR2 sequences are SGHKS and YYEKEE (reference sequence). The CDR3 reads CASAQSGGRNYGYTF. CDR3 sequence (DNA): TGTGCCAGCGCCCAATCGGGGGGCAGAAACTATGGCTACACCTTC.

The J gene is TRBJ1-1, the V gene TRBV18, with a possible D match to TRBD1 (6 bases). There are 13 residues in the CDR3. Germline CDR1 reads KGHSH; CDR2 reads LQKENI. The V end was cut by 5 bases, the J end by 4 bases, with 11 bases between. CDR3 protein: CASSLRGGTEAFF. The CDR3 DNA follows: TGTGCCAGCTCATTAAGGGGGGGCACTGAAGCTTTCTTT. The variable domain in full, with the rest retrieved from reference TRBV18 and TRBJ1-1, is NAGVMQNPRHLVRRRGQEARLRCSPMKGHSHVYWYRQLPEEGLKFMVYLQKENIIDESGMPKERFSAEFPKEGPSILRIQQVVRGDSAAYFCASSLRGGTEAFFGQGTRLTVV.

J is TRBJ2-2 and V is TRBV7-2; 12 bases are shared with TRBD1. The CDR3 covers 17 residues. Trimming removed 1 base from V and 9 bases from J; junction bases left unmatched: 9. Germline lookup yields CDR1 SGHTA and CDR2 FQGNSA. CDR3 nucleotide sequence: TGTGCCAGCAGCTTAGTGGCGGGACAGGGGGCCGCCAGGGAGCTGTTTTTT. This encodes CASSLVAGQGAARELFF.

On this clone itself: One end of the junction is discordant with germline, which a read error may explain. V is TRBV6-1 and J is TRBJ2-1; D is unresolved. The CDR3 extends over 15 amino acids. Germline values: CDR1 MNHNS, CDR2 SASEGT. The CDR3 DNA is TGTGCCAGCAGTGATCTACGGCGGCCGGGTAATGAACAGTTCTTC. This codes for CASSDLRRPGNEQFF.

V is TRBV28 and J is TRBJ1-1, with D tentatively TRBD1 (5 bases). The CDR3 contains 12 residues. Trimming left V 7 bases short and J 10 bases short, with 16 bases between. In germline, CDR1 is MDHEN, CDR2 SYDVKM. In nucleotides, the CDR3 is TGTGCCAGCAAAAAAGGGGCCCGAGGAGCTTTCTTT. Protein sequence: CASKKGARGAFF. Looking up the rest from reference TRBV28 and TRBJ1-1 gives the full variable domain: DVKVTQSSRYLVKRTGEKVFLECVQDMDHENMFWYRQDPGLGLRLIYFSYDVKMKEKGDIPEGYSVSREKKERFSLILESASTNQTSMYLCASKKGARGAFFGQGTRLTVV.

The chain employs TRBV10-3 and TRBJ1-1, with unresolved D. Germline CDR1 is ENHRY and CDR2 is SYGVKD. Trimming removed 0 bases at V and 10 bases at J, with 9 bases between. The CDR3 contains 12 residues. CDR3 residues: CAISESSVRAFF. In nucleotides, the CDR3 is TGTGCCATCAGTGAGTCCTCAGTTCGAGCTTTCTTT.

This clone was seen only a few times. The genes are TRBV23-1 and TRBJ2-5, with 9 bases matching TRBD1. TRBV23-1 carries the ORF label, with uncertain function. This CDR3 contains 14 residues. The J segment lost 4 bases and the V segment lost 5 bases, leaving 5 bases of the junction unmatched. The CDR3 is CASSEDRGRETQYF. The CDR3 DNA sequence: TGCGCCAGCAGTGAAGACAGGGGGAGAGAGACCCAGTACTTC.

The CDR3 DNA follows: TGCAGCGGTCGGGACACAAGCTCCAGTGGCTACACCTTC. It specifies CSGRDTSSSGYTF. J is TRBJ1-2 and V is TRBV29-1, with D possibly TRBD1 on 6 matching bases. The germline CDR1 and CDR2 sequences are SQVTM and ANQGSEA. The V end lost 7 bases, the J end lost 7 bases, and 19 bases lay between the germline ends. This CDR3 is built from 13 residues.

This clone was recorded once. The J gene is TRBJ2-7, the V gene TRBV2, with 11 nucleotides matching TRBD1. J was trimmed by 6 bases and V by 7 bases; bases with no gene match: 8. The CDR3 contains 14 residues. Germline lookup yields CDR1 SNHLY and CDR2 FYNNEI. The CDR3: CASNADRGQLEQYF. For the CDR3, the DNA is TGTGCCAGCAATGCGGACAGGGGGCAACTCGAGCAGTACTTC.

This clone was seen a few times. The sample contains more than one DNA sequence encoding this CDR3. The chain recombines TRBV4-2 with TRBJ2-5, with D tentatively TRBD2 (6 bases). The V and J ends lost 0 bases and 11 bases respectively, with 19 bases between them. The germline V gene has CDR1 LGHNA and CDR2 YNFKEQ. The CDR3 extends over 15 amino acids. CDR3 nucleotides: TGTGCCAGCAGCCAAGAAAGTGGGACGGGAGAAACTCAGTACTTC. Protein product: CASSQESGTGETQYF.